Listed below are T cell receptor beta chains from one sample, sequenced in a study of cytomegalovirus exposure and HLA in healthy donors. Measured with immunoSEQ multiplex PCR; TCRdb has only the in-frame clones, and not every one. Counted here are 65,000 to 90,000 clones, under 85% occurring once; the ten biggest clones make up 16%. Material for sequencing was PBMCs. The receptor set was obtained from a woman aged 40 to 49 in good health and CMV-seropositive. CDR3s include the opening cysteine and the closing phenylalanine or tryptophan. D genes are given only for firm matches. Some rows mark clone size as missing; the rest say once, few, many or name a class of expanded clone.

j_call v_call clone_size d_call cdr3_nt cdr3_aa
TRBJ1-1 TRBV5-6 few TRBD1 TGTGCCAGCAGCTTAGGACAGGGGAGCACTGAAGCTTTCTTT CASSLGQGSTEAFF
TRBJ1-2 TRBV19 once - TGTGCCAGTAGTATAGGCCCTCCCCCCGGGACAACATCTCGGCCTTATGGCTACACCTTC CASSIGPPPGTTSRPYGYTF
TRBJ1-1 TRBV4-3 - - TGCGCCAGCAGCCAAGATTTAGACAGGTACACTGAAGCTTTCTTT CASSQDLDRYTEAFF
TRBJ2-1 TRBV18 - - TGTGCCAGCTCTCTCACGGTATCACTATACAATGAGCAGTTCTTC CASSLTVSLYNEQFF
TRBJ2-1 TRBV11-1 - - TGTGCCAGCAGCCCCCAGAAAGAGCAGTTCTTC CASSPQKEQFF
TRBJ1-2 TRBV13 - TRBD1 TGTGCCAGCAGCCGGACAGGCAACTATGGCTACACCTTC CASSRTGNYGYTF
TRBJ2-5 TRBV5-6 - TRBD2 TGTGCCAGCAGCTTGGCGAGCGGGGGAGGTTCAGAGACCCAGTACTTC CASSLASGGGSETQYF
TRBJ1-1 TRBV7-9 - TRBD1 TGTGCCAGCAAGGGCCGGGACAGGGCTATGAACACTGAAGCTTTCTTT CASKGRDRAMNTEAFF
TRBJ1-2 TRBV4-3 - - TGCGCCAGCAGCCAAGAAGCCATCAGGGATAACTATGGCTACACCTTC CASSQEAIRDNYGYTF
TRBJ1-6 TRBV25-1 - TRBD1 TGTGCCAGTAGTGACCAGGGGGACCCCTATAATTCACCCCTCCACTTT CASSDQGDPYNSPLHF
TRBJ1-4 TRBV4-1 many - TGCGCCAGCAGCCAAGTGCCAAGGGGGGGTAATGAAAAACTGTTTTTT CASSQVPRGGNEKLFF
TRBJ1-1 TRBV5-1 few - TGCGCCAGCAGCTTGTCAATAGGGAGGGAGAGGACTGAAGCTTTCTTT CASSLSIGRERTEAFF
TRBJ2-7 TRBV5-1 - TRBD2 TGCGCCAGCAGCTTGGTACCTAGCGGGAGTTCCGTCGGCGAGCAGTACTTC CASSLVPSGSSVGEQYF
TRBJ1-5 TRBV19 - TRBD1 TGTGCCAGTAGTATCGGCGGACAGGGTTACGGTCAGCCCCAGCATTTT CASSIGGQGYGQPQHF
TRBJ2-7 TRBV4-3 - - TGCGCCAGCAGCCAAGAACAGGGCACGTCCTACGAGCAGTACTTC CASSQEQGTSYEQYF
TRBJ2-1 TRBV11-2 few TRBD1 TGTGCCAGCAGCCCTGGGACAGGGGGAAATAATGAGCAGTTCTTC CASSPGTGGNNEQFF
TRBJ2-3 TRBV6-1 - TRBD1 TGTGCCAGCAACCGGGACAGGGGCACAGATACGCAGTATTTT CASNRDRGTDTQYF
TRBJ2-3 TRBV5-1 - - TGCGCCAGCCATCTTGGGGGGGCTATGACAGATACGCAGTATTTT CASHLGGAMTDTQYF
TRBJ1-5 TRBV19 - TRBD1 TGTGCCAGTAGTGGACAGGGAGATCAGCCCCAGCATTTT CASSGQGDQPQHF
TRBJ2-7 TRBV11-2 - - TGTGCCAGCAGCTTAGGAGGCCACTACGAGCAGTACTTC CASSLGGHYEQYF
TRBJ1-5 TRBV2 - - TGTGCCAGCAGTGAAGACAGGGCGAGCAATCAGCCCCAGCATTTT CASSEDRASNQPQHF
TRBJ2-7 TRBV10-3 - TRBD2 TGTGCCATCAACGGAGCGGGAGTACCGGACGAGCAGTACTTC CAINGAGVPDEQYF
TRBJ2-7 TRBV27 - - TGTGCCAGCAGTTCCCGTCTGACGGGGGGCTTGTACGAGCAGTACTTC CASSSRLTGGLYEQYF
TRBJ2-3 TRBV1 once - TGCACCAGCAGCCCCGTCGAGTCCGGGGGGGCCCCAGATACGCAGTATTTT CTSSPVESGGAPDTQYF
TRBJ2-6 TRBV11-2 - - TGTGCCAGCAGCTTATACAGCTCTGGGGCCAACGTCCTGACTTTC CASSLYSSGANVLTF
TRBJ1-1 TRBV28 - - TGTGCCAGCAGTTCATCGGGACTCGCCATAGCTTTCTTT CASSSSGLAIAFF
TRBJ2-1 TRBV6-6 - TRBD1 TGTGCCAGCAGTGGGCGGGACAGGGGGATTTTGGATGAGCAGTTCTTC CASSGRDRGILDEQFF
TRBJ1-4 TRBV18 - - TGTGCCAGCTCACTCCTCGAGACAGCTTTTAATGAAAAACTGTTTTTT CASSLLETAFNEKLFF
TRBJ2-2 TRBV14 - TRBD2 TGTGCCAGCAGCCAGGGACTAGCAATCAACACCGGGGAGCTGTTTTTT CASSQGLAINTGELFF
TRBJ1-5 TRBV7-2 - TRBD1 TGTGCCAGCCAGGGACAGGGATTTCAGCCCCAGCATTTT CASQGQGFQPQHF
TRBJ2-3 TRBV5-4 - TRBD2 TGTGCCAGCAGCTCCGGGACTAGCGGGGGGGCCCATACGCAGTATTTT CASSSGTSGGAHTQYF
TRBJ2-3 TRBV6-1 - TRBD2 TGTGCCACCGGGACTAGCGGGAGCACAGATACGCAGTATTTT CATGTSGSTDTQYF
TRBJ1-2 TRBV7-2 - - TGTGCCAGCAGCACCCAGCGCGGAGGGGCGTATGGCTACACCTTC CASSTQRGGAYGYTF
TRBJ2-3 TRBV10-1 few - TGCGCCAGCAGTGAGTCGAACCGGTTTCGACAGTATTTT CASSESNRFRQYF
TRBJ2-5 TRBV5-1 - - TGCGCCAGCAGCTTGGCGTTCGGGGGGCAGGAGACCCAGTACTTC CASSLAFGGQETQYF
TRBJ2-7 TRBV29-1 few - TGCAGCGCTAGGAGGTCCTACGAGCAGTACTTC CSARRSYEQYF
TRBJ1-6 TRBV18 - - TGTGCCAGCTCACCTAAGGGAGACGGTTCACCCCTCCACTTT CASSPKGDGSPLHF
TRBJ2-1 TRBV9 - - TGTGCCAGCAGTGAGACAGACCATGAGCAGTTCTTC CASSETDHEQFF
TRBJ1-2 TRBV11-2 - - TGTGCCAGCAGCTTTTCCGGGATCGCTAACTATGGCTACACCTTC CASSFSGIANYGYTF
TRBJ2-7 TRBV13 - - TGTGCCAGCAGCGGCGGGACGCGGGGCCTCGAGCAGTACTTC CASSGGTRGLEQYF
TRBJ2-5 TRBV14 - TRBD1 TGTGCCAGCAGCCAAGGGACAGGGGAGACCCAGTACTTC CASSQGTGETQYF
TRBJ1-6 TRBV10-3 few - TGTGCCATCAGTGAAGGGGTAGGTAATTCACCCCTCCACTTT CAISEGVGNSPLHF
TRBJ2-3 TRBV18 - TRBD1 TGTGCCAGCTCACCACTGCCGGGACAGGGGGCGTCAGATACGCAGTATTTT CASSPLPGQGASDTQYF
TRBJ2-7 TRBV5-6 few - TGTGCCAGCAGCTTGGGACTAGTGTACGAGCAGTACTTC CASSLGLVYEQYF
TRBJ2-1 TRBV10-3 - - TGTGCCATCAGTGAGTCTTACAGGGATATGTTCTTC CAISESYRDMFF
TRBJ1-2 TRBV15 - TRBD1 TGTGCCACCAGCAGAGGGGACAGGGGGCGCATCGACTATGGCTACACCTTC CATSRGDRGRIDYGYTF
TRBJ2-5 TRBV10-3 - TRBD2 TGTGCCATCAGTGAGTCCCGACTAGCGGGGGCGCAAGAGACCCAGTACTTC CAISESRLAGAQETQYF
TRBJ1-1 TRBV6-5 - - TGTGCCAGCAGTTATTTCGGTCTCATGAACACTGAAGCTTTCTTT CASSYFGLMNTEAFF
TRBJ1-1 TRBV11-1 - TRBD1 TGTGCCAGCAGTCACAGGGGTACTGAAGCTTTCTTT CASSHRGTEAFF
TRBJ1-2 TRBV5-1 - - TGCGCCAGCAGCTTGGTTGTCGGAGCTAACTATGGCTACACCTTC CASSLVVGANYGYTF
TRBJ1-4 TRBV6-6 once TRBD1 TGTGCCAGCAGGACCTCGCAGGGGGTGTTCGAAAAACTGTTTTTT CASRTSQGVFEKLFF
TRBJ1-2 TRBV19 - TRBD1 TGTGCCAGTACGAAAACAGGGGATAACTATGGCTACACCTTC CASTKTGDNYGYTF